Sequencing of this TCR beta chain was carried out in a study of T cells in Graves' hyperthyroidism and ophthalmopathy. What was amplified from RNA transcripts were TCR beta CDR3 regions. RT-PCR in the first round (using the HTBI primer set) targeted the TCR CDR3. MiXCR, run by TCRdb on the multiplex PCR reads, gives a single entry per CDR3 protein. The table includes about 570,000 distinct CDR3 sequences, approximately 44% detected once. Trimming pared 5 bases from V and 3 bases from J, leaving 14 bases between. CDR3 length equals 14 residues. Germline CDR1 and CDR2: SGDLS and YYNGEE. The source material was peripheral blood or thyroid tissue (not recorded which). The sequence came from an adult woman with Graves' disease, either hyperthyroidism or ophthalmopathy (not recorded which). V is TRBV9 and J is TRBJ2-5; weak D call: TRBD1 (6 bases). The CDR3 region has the DNA TGTGCCAGCAGTGCCACAGGGCGTGAAGAGACCCAGTACTTC. Translation: CASSATGREETQYF.